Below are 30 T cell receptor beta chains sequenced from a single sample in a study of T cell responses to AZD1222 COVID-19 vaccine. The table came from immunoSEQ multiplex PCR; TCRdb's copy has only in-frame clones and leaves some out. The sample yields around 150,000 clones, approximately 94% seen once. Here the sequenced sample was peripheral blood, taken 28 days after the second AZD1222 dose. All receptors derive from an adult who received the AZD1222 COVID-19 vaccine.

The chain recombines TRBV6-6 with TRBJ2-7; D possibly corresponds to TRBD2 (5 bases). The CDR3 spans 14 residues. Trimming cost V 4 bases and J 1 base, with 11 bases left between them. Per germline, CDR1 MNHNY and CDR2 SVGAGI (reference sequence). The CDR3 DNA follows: TGTGCCAGCAGTTTCGGACGGGGATCCTACGAGCAGTACTTC. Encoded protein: CASSFGRGSYEQYF.

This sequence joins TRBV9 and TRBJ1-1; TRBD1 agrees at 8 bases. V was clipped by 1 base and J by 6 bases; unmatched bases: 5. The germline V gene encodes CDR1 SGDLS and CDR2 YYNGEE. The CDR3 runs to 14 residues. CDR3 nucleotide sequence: TGTGCCAGCAGCGTAACAGGGGGGGAAGCTGAAGCTTTCTTT. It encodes CASSVTGGEAEAFF.

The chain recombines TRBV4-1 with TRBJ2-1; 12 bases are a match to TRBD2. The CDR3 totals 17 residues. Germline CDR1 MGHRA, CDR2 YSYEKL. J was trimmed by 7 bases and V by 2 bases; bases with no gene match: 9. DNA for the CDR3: TGCGCCAGCAGCCAATTTAGGACTAGCGGGAATCAAAATGAGCAGTTCTTC. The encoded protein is CASSQFRTSGNQNEQFF.

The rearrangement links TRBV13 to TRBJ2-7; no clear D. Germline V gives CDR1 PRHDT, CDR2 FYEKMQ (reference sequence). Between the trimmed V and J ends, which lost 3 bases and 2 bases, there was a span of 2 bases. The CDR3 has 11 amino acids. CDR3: CASSFAYEQYF. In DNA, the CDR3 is TGTGCCAGCAGCTTTGCCTACGAGCAGTACTTC.

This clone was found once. This CDR3 reads CASRTDTAEQFF. The CDR3 bases are TGTGCCAGCAGGACAGACACCGCGGAGCAGTTCTTC. The chain is built from TRBV6-6 and TRBJ2-1, with D possibly TRBD1 on 5 matching bases. The CDR3 runs to 12 residues. Germline CDR1 and CDR2: MNHNY and SVGAGI (reference sequence). V gave up 6 bases and J gave up 10 bases, with 13 bases separating them.

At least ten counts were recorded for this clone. CDR3 nucleotide sequence: TGTGCCAGCAACAAGAAATGCCACACTGAAGCTTTCTTT. Protein: CASNKKCHTEAFF. The chain joins TRBV21-1 to TRBJ1-1. TRBV21-1 is a listed pseudogene. The length of the CDR3 is 13 residues.

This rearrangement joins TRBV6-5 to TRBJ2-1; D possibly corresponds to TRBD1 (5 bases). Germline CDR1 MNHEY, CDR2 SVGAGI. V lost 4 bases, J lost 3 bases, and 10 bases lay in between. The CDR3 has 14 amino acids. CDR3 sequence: CASSFQGGYNEQFF. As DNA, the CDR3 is TGTGCCAGCAGTTTTCAGGGTGGCTACAATGAGCAGTTCTTC.

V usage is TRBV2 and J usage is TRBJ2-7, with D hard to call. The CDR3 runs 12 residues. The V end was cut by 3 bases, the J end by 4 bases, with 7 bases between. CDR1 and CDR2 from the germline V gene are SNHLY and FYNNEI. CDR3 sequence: CASSDGIYEQYF. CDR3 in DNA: TGTGCCAGCAGTGATGGGATTTACGAGCAGTACTTC.

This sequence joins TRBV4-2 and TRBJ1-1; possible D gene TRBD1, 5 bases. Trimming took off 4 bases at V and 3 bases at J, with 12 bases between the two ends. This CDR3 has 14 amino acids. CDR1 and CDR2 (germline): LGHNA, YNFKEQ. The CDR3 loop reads CASSPRVADTEAFF. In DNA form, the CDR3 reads TGTGCCAGCAGCCCCAGGGTAGCGGACACTGAAGCTTTCTTT.

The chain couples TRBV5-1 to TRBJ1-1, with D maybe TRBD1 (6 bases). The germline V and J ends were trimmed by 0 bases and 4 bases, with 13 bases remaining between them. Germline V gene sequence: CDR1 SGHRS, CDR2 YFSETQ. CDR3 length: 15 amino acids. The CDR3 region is CASSLGSGGPTEAFF. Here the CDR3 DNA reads TGCGCCAGCAGCTTGGGTAGCGGGGGGCCCACTGAAGCTTTCTTT.

This CDR3 is CASRTTGGDIQYF. CDR3 in DNA: TGTGCCAGCAGAACGACAGGGGGGGACATTCAGTACTTC. The chain combines TRBV27 with TRBJ2-4, with 9 positions matching TRBD1. Germline-derived CDR1 and CDR2 are MNHEY and SMNVEV (reference sequence). V trimming: 6 bases; J trimming: 8 bases; junction bases outside the gene matches: 5. This CDR3 comprises 13 residues.

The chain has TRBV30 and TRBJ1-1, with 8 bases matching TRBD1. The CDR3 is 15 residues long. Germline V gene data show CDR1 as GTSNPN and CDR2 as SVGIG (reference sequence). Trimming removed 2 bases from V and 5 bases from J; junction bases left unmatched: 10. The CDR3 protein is CAWSRGRGRRTEAFF. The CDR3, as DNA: TGTGCCTGGAGTCGGGGCAGGGGGCGTCGGACTGAAGCTTTCTTT. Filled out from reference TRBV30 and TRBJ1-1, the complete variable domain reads SQTIHQWPATLVQPVGSPLSLECTVEGTSNPNLYWYRQAAGRGLQLLFYSVGIGQISSEVPQNLSASRPQDRQFILSSKKLLLSDSGFYLCAWSRGRGRRTEAFFGQGTRLTVV.

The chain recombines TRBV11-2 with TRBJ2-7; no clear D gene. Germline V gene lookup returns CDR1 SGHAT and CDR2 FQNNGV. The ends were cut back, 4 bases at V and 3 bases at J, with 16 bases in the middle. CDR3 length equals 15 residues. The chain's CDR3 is CASSSDTIQLYEQYF. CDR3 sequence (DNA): TGTGCCAGCAGCTCCGACACAATCCAACTCTACGAGCAGTACTTC.

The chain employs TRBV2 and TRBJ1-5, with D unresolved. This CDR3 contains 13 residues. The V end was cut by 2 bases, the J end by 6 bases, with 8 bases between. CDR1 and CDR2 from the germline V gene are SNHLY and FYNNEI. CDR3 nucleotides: TGTGCCAGCAGTGAACTGTCTTTTCAGCCCCAGCATTTT. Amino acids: CASSELSFQPQHF.

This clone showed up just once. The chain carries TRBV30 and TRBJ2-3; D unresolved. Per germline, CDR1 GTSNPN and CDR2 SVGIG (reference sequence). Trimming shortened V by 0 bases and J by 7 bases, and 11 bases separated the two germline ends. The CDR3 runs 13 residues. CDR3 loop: CAWSVASGNTQYF. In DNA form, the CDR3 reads TGTGCCTGGAGTGTCGCTAGTGGAAATACGCAGTATTTT.

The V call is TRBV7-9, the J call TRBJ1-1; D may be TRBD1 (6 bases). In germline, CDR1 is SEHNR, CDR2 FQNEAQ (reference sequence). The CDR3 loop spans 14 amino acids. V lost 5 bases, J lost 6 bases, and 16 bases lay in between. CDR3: CASSPKTGPSEAFF. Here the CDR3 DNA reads TGTGCCAGCAGCCCTAAGACAGGCCCCTCTGAAGCTTTCTTT.

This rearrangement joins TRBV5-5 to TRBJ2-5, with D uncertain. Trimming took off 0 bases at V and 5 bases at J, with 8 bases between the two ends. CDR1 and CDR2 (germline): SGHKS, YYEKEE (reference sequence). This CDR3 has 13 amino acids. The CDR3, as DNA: TGTGCCAGCAGCTTGGATCCCTTGGAGACCCAGTACTTC. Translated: CASSLDPLETQYF.

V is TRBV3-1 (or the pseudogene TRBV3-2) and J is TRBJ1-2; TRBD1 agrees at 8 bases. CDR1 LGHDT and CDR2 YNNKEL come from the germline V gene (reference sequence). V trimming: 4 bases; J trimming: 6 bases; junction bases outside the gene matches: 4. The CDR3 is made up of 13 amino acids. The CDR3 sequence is CASSRQGKDGYTF. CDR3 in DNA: TGTGCCAGCAGCCGACAGGGGAAGGATGGCTACACCTTC.

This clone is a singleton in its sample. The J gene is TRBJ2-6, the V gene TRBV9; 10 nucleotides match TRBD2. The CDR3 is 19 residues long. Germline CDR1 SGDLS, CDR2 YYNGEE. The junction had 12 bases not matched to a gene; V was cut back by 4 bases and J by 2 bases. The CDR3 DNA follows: TGTGCCAGCAGCCCCTCCGGGGGTCTAGCGGGAGCTGGGGCCAACGTCCTGACTTTC. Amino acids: CASSPSGGLAGAGANVLTF.

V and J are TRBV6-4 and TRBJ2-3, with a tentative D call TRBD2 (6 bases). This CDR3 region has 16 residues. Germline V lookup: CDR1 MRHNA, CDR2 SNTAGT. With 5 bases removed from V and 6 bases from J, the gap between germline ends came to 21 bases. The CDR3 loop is CASSPASGSLSDTQYF. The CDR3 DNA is TGTGCCAGCAGTCCCGCTTCCGGGAGTTTATCGGATACGCAGTATTTT.

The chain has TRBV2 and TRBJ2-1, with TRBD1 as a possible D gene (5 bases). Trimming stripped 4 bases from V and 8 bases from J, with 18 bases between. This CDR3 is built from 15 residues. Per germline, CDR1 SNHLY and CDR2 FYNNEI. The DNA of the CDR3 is TGTGCCAGCAGTGGGGGCCAGGCCAGAATGGATGAGCAGTTCTTC. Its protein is CASSGGQARMDEQFF.

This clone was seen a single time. Here the CDR3 reads CASSSHRGPTINEQFF. DNA of the CDR3: TGTGCCAGCAGCTCCCACAGGGGGCCAACTATCAATGAGCAGTTCTTC. The genes are TRBV11-2 and TRBJ2-1; 9 bases line up with TRBD1. The CDR3 loop spans 16 amino acids. V lost 4 bases and J lost 6; bases outside the gene matches: 10. From germline, CDR1 is SGHAT and CDR2 FQNNGV.

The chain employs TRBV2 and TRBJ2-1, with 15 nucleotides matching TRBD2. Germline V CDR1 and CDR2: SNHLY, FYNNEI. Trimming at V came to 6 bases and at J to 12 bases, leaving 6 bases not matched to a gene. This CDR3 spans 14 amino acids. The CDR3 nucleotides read TGTGCCAGCAGAGGGACTAGCGGGAGGAATCGGCAGTTCTTC. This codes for CASRGTSGRNRQFF.

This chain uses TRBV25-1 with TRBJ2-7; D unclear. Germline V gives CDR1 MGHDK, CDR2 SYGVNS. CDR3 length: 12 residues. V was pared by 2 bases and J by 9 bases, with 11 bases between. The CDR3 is CASSETVFTQYF. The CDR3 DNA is TGTGCCAGCAGTGAAACGGTTTTTACGCAGTACTTC.

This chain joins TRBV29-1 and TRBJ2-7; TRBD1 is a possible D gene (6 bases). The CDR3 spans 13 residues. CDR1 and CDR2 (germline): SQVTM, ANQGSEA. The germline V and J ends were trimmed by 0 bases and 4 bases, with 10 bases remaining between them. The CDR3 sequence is CSVEDPGHYEQYF. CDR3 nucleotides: TGCAGCGTTGAAGATCCGGGACATTACGAGCAGTACTTC.

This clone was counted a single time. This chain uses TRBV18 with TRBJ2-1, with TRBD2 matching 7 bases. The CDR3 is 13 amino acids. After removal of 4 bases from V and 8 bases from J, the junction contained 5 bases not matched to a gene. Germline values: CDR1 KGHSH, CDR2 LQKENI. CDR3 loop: CASSRTSWDEQFF. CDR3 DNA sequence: TGTGCCAGCTCACGGACTAGTTGGGATGAGCAGTTCTTC.

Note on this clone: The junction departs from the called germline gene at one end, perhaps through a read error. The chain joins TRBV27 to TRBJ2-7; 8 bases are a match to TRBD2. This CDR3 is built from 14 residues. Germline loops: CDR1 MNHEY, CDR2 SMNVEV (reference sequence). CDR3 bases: TGTGCCACCAGTAGCGGGATAGGGACCTACGAGCAGTACTTC. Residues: CATSSGIGTYEQYF.

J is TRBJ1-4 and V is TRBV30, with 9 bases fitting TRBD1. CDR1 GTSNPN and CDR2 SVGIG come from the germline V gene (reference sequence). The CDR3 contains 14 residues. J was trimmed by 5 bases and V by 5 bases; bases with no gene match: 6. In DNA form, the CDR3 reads TGTGCCTGGGGGCCCGGGACAGGGAATGAAAAACTGTTTTTT. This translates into CAWGPGTGNEKLFF.

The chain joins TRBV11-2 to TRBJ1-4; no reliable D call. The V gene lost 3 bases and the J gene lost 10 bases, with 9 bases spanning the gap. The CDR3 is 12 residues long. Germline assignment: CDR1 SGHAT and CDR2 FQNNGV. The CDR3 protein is CASSFRPGKLFF. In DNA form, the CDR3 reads TGTGCCAGCAGCTTCCGACCCGGAAAACTGTTTTTT.

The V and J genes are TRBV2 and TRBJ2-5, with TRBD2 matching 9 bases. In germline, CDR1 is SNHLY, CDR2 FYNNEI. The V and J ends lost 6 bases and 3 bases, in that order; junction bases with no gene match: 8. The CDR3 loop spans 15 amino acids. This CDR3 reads CASRVSGRRKETQYF. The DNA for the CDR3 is TGTGCCAGCAGAGTAAGCGGGAGGCGGAAAGAGACCCAGTACTTC.